The 4 T cell receptor beta chains given below trace back to one sample, sequenced in a study of shared clonotypes between healthy human individuals. Clones were sequenced by immunoSEQ multiplex PCR, and TCRdb holds only the in-frame ones, with some missing. Seen here are 490,000 or so clones, roughly 78% observed once, and the top ten hold roughly 12%. Input material: PBMCs. The receptors stem from a middle-aged woman in good health. Some clones in this sample may be carry-over from other donors' samples.

The V and J genes are TRBV5-1 and TRBJ2-1; D not certain. The V gene lost 0 bases and the J gene lost 4 bases, with 8 bases spanning the gap. The CDR3 consists of 14 residues. Germline values: CDR1 SGHRS, CDR2 YFSETQ. As DNA, the CDR3 is TGCGCCAGCAGCTTGGAGGAACGGTACAATGAGCAGTTCTTC. It specifies CASSLEERYNEQFF.

This clone was recorded a few times. This rearrangement joins TRBV30 to TRBJ1-1; D call uncertain. This CDR3 comprises 13 residues. V was trimmed by 3 bases and J by 4 bases, leaving 12 bases between them. The germline gives CDR1 GTSNPN, CDR2 SVGIG (reference sequence). The CDR3 here is CAWRQRVGTEAFF. The CDR3 region has the DNA TGTGCCTGGAGGCAAAGAGTCGGCACTGAAGCTTTCTTT. Full variable domain (rest looked up from reference TRBV30 and TRBJ1-1): SQTIHQWPATLVQPVGSPLSLECTVEGTSNPNLYWYRQAAGRGLQLLFYSVGIGQISSEVPQNLSASRPQDRQFILSSKKLLLSDSGFYLCAWRQRVGTEAFFGQGTRLTVV.

V is TRBV7-2 and J is TRBJ1-2; D ambiguous. V was trimmed by 4 bases and J by 2 bases, leaving 8 bases between them. Germline CDR1 reads SGHTA; CDR2 reads FQGNSA. This CDR3 has 13 residues. DNA for the CDR3: TGTGCCAGCAGCTGGACGGTAAACTATGGCTACACCTTC. It encodes CASSWTVNYGYTF.

CDR3 DNA: TGCGCCAGCAGCTTGTTCCTACCCGGGGGAGAGACCCAGTACTTC. Protein product: CASSLFLPGGETQYF. This chain joins TRBV5-1 and TRBJ2-5; the D gene is possibly TRBD2 (6 bases). With 1 base removed from V and 4 bases from J, the gap between germline ends came to 14 bases. CDR3 size: 15 residues. The germline CDR1 and CDR2 sequences are SGHRS and YFSETQ.